This record looks at one TCR beta chain sequence and its context. Its cognate antigen has yet to be identified. Within one base of it there is no much larger clone, and no base qualities were kept. What the treatment or condition label conveys for this sample: allogeneic hematopoietic cell transplantation with graft depleted of TCRalphabeta T cells and CD19 B cells. Transplant recipients were children who received TCRalphabeta/CD19-depleted allogeneic hematopoietic cell grafts. V is clipped by 2 bases and J by 5 bases, and the sequence between their germline boundaries is 18 bases long. The CDR3 runs 16 amino acids, cysteine and phenylalanine included. Just the 48-base CDR3 DNA is kept, in frame starting at base 1. CDR1 and CDR2 were assigned from the germline V gene as KGHSH and LQKENI. The data are from a study of T-cell reconstitution after alpha-beta-depleted transplantation in children (dated by TCRdb to the mid-2010s). In the study overall: T-cell immune reconstitution after TCRalphabeta/CD19-depleted allogeneic hematopoietic cell transplantation in children was quantitatively tracked in the study by means of TCR repertoire profiling. What the work shows at the level of the full study, not this receptor alone: Hyperexpanded clone frequencies declined over subsequent months; after one year, T-cell counts and TCRbeta diversity were mostly attributed to newly produced T cells. In some patients, the high TCRbeta diversity seen at day 60 was put down to recipient T cells and intrathymic progenitors that had survived conditioning. The apparently early alphabetaT-cell count recovery about two months after transplant was reportedly dependent on only several hundred rapidly expanded clones derived from non-depleted graft cells.

The method was PCR. The data were produced on an Illumina HiSeq 2500. TCR library preparation used molecular barcoding, with unique molecular identifiers applied to normalize quantification of the TCRbeta repertoire. TCRdb handled the public reads itself, with Q25 trimming in fastp and clone calling in MiXCR, and kept productive beta chains. Identical CDR3 protein sequences are pooled into one entry, listed with their most common genes and DNA. The sample includes about 980,000 distinct CDR3 sequences, with 25% to 35% observed a single time. The ten largest make up roughly 28% of the sample. Sequencing was performed on PBMCs, mostly from graft donor cells, taken 360 days after TCRalphabeta/CD19-depleted stem cell transplant. This TCR came from a boy younger than two who had a stem cell transplant for SCID, so the T cells may come from the graft donor. The chain uses TRBV18 and TRBJ2-5; the D gene is unclear. The CDR3: CASSPTAYPHKETQYF. The DNA is as follows: TGTGCCAGCTCACCAACTGCCTACCCACACAAGGAGACCCAGTACTTC.